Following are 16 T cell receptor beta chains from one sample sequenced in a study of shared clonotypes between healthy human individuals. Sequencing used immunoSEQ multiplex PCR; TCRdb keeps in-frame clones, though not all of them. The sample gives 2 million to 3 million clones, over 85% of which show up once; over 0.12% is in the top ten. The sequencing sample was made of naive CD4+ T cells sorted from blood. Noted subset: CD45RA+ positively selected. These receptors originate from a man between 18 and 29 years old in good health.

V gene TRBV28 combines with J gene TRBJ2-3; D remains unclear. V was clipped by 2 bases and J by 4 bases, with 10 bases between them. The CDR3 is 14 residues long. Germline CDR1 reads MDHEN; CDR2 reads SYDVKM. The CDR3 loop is CASSLGRLADTQYF. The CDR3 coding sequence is TGTGCCAGCAGTTTAGGTCGGTTGGCAGATACGCAGTATTTT.

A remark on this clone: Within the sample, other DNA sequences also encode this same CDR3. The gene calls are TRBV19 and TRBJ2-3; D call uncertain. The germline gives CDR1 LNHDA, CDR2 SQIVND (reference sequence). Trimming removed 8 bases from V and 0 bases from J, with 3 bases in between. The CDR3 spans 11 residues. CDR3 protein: CASGSTDTQYF. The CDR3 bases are TGTGCCAGTGGTAGCACAGATACGCAGTATTTT.

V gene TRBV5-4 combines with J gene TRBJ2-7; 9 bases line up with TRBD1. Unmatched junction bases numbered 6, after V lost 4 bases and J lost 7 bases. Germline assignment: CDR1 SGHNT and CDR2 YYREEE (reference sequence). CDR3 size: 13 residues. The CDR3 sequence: CASSRDRVEEQYF. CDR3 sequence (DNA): TGTGCCAGCAGCCGGGACAGGGTGGAGGAGCAGTACTTC.

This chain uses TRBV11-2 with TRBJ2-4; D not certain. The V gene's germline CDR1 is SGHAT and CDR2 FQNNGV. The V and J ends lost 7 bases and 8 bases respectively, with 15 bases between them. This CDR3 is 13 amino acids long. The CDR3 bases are TGTGCCAGCACCCCTGGGGTTTTGGACATTCAGTACTTC. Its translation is CASTPGVLDIQYF.

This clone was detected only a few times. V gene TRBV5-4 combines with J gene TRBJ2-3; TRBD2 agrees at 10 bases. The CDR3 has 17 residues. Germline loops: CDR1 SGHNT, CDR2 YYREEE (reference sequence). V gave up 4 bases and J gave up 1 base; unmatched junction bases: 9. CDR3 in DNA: TGTGCCAGCAGCCCGGGAGGGCTAGCGGGGGGCACAGATACGCAGTATTTT. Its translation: CASSPGGLAGGTDTQYF. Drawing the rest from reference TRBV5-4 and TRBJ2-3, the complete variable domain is ETGVTQSPTHLIKTRGQQVTLRCSSQSGHNTVSWYQQALGQGPQFIFQYYREEENGRGNFPPRFSGLQFPNYSSELNVNALELDDSALYLCASSPGGLAGGTDTQYFGPGTRLTVL.

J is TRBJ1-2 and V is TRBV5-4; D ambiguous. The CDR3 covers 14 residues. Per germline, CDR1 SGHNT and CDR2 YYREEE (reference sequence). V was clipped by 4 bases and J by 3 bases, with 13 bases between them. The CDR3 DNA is TGTGCCAGCAGCCAAGACGGAGCTGACTATGGCTACACCTTC. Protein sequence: CASSQDGADYGYTF.

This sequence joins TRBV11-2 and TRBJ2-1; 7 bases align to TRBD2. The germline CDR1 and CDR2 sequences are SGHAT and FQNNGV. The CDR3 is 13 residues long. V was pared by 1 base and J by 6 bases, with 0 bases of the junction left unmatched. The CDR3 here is CASSLGTSNEQFF. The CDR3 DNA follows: TGTGCCAGCAGCTTAGGGACTAGCAATGAGCAGTTCTTC.

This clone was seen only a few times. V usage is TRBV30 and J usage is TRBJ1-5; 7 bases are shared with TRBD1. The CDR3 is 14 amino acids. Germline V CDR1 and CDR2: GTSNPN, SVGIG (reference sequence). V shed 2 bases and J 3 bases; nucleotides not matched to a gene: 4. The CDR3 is CAWSRGQHNQPQHF. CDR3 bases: TGTGCCTGGAGTAGGGGACAGCACAATCAGCCCCAGCATTTT.

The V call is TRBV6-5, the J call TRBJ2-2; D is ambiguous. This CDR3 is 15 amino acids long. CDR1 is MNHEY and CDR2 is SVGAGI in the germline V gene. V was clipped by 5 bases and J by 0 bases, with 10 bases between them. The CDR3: CASSRPKANTGELFF. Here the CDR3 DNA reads TGTGCCAGCAGTCGACCTAAAGCGAACACCGGGGAGCTGTTTTTT.

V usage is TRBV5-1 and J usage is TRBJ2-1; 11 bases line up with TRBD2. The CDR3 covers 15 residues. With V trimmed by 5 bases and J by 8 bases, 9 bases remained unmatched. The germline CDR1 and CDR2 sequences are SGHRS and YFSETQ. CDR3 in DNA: TGCGCCAGCAGGATCCGACTAGCGGGGAGGGATGAGCAGTTCTTC. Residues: CASRIRLAGRDEQFF.

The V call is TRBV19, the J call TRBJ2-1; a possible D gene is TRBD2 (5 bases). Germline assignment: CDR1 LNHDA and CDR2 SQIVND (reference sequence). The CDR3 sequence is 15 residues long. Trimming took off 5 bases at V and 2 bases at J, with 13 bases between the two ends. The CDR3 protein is CASSSDGITYNEQFF. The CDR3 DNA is TGTGCCAGTAGTTCCGACGGGATTACCTACAATGAGCAGTTCTTC. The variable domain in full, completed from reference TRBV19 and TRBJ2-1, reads DGGITQSPKYLFRKEGQNVTLSCEQNLNHDAMYWYRQDPGQGLRLIYYSQIVNDFQKGDIAEGYSVSREKKESFPLTVTSAQKNPTAFYLCASSSDGITYNEQFFGPGTRLTVL.

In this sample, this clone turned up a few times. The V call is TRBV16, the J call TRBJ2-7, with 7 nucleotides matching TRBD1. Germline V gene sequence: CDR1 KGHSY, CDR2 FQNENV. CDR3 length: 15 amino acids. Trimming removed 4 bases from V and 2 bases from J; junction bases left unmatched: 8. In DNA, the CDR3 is TGTGCCAGCAGCCCCCGGACAGGCAAAACCTACGAGCAGTACTTC. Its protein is CASSPRTGKTYEQYF. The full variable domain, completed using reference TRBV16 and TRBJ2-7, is GEEVAQTPKHLVRGEGQKAKLYCAPIKGHSYVFWYQQVLKNEFKFLISFQNENVFDETGMPKERFSAKCLPNSPCSLEIQATKLEDSAVYFCASSPRTGKTYEQYFGPGTRLTVT.

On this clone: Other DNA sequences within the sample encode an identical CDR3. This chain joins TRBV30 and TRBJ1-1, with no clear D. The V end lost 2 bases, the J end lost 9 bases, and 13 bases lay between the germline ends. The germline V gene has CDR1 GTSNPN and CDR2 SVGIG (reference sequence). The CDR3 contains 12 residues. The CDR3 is CAWSLGIRQAFF. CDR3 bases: TGTGCCTGGAGTCTAGGGATTCGTCAAGCTTTCTTT.

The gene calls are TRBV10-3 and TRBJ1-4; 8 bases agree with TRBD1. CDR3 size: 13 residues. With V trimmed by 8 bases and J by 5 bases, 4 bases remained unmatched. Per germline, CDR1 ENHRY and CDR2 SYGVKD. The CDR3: CAIRTGQNEKLFF. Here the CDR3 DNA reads TGTGCCATCCGGACAGGGCAGAATGAAAAACTGTTTTTT.

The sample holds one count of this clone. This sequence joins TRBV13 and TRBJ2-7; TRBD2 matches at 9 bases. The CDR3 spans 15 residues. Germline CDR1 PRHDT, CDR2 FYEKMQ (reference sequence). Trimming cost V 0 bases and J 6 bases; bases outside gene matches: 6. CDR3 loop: CASSLGPAGGLEQYF. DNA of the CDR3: TGTGCCAGCAGCTTAGGCCCAGCGGGAGGTCTCGAGCAGTACTTC.

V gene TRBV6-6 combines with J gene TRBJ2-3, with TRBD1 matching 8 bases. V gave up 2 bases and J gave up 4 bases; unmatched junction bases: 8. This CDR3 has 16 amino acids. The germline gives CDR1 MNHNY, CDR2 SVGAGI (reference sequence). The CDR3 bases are TGTGCCAGCAGTTACCCGACAGGGGCAATGGCAGATACGCAGTATTTT. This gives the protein CASSYPTGAMADTQYF.